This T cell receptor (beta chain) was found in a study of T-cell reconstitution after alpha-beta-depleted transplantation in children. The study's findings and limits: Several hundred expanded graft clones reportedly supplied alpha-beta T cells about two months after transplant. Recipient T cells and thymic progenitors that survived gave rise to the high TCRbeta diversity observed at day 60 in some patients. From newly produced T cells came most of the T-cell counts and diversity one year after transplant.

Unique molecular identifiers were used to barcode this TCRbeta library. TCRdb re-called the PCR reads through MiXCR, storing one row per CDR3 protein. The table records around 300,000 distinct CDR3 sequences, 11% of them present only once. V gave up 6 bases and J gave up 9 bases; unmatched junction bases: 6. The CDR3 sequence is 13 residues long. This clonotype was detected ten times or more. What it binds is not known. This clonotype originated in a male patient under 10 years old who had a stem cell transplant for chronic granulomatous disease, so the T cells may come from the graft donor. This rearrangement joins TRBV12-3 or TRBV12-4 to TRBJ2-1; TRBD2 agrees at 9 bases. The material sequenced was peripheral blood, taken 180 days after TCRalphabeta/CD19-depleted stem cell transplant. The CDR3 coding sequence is TGTGCCAGCAGCCCAGCGGGGGGTTCTGAGCAGTTCTTC. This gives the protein CASSPAGGSEQFF.